The next 7 T cell receptor beta chains were all read from a single sample in a study of blood T cell repertoires in COVID-19. Data came from immunoSEQ multiplex PCR; TCRdb stores just in-frame clones and leaves some out. The sample carries about 120,000 clones, roughly 90% recorded once. Material for sequencing was peripheral blood. These receptors came from a man aged 35 to 55 with acute or convalescent COVID-19.

The V call is TRBV27, the J call TRBJ2-3, with 10 bases matching TRBD2. The ends lost 6 bases at V and 3 bases at J; junction bases unmatched: 9. The CDR3 has 16 amino acids. The germline V gene encodes CDR1 MNHEY and CDR2 SMNVEV (reference sequence). The CDR3 DNA reads as TGTGCCAGCAGGGCGCGGCAGCGGGGGGGGACAGATACGCAGTATTTT. Translated, it gives CASRARQRGGTDTQYF.

The gene calls are TRBV3-1 (or the pseudogene TRBV3-2) and TRBJ1-1; 11 bases are shared with TRBD1. The V and J ends lost 5 bases and 5 bases, in that order; junction bases with no gene match: 13. Germline-derived CDR1 and CDR2 are LGHDT and YNNKEL (reference sequence). This CDR3 spans 17 amino acids. CDR3 sequence: CASSSPRPGTGGTEAFF. The CDR3 DNA sequence: TGTGCCAGCAGCTCTCCTCGTCCCGGGACAGGGGGGACTGAAGCTTTCTTT.

This chain connects TRBV10-3 to TRBJ2-3, with D maybe TRBD2 (6 bases). V was pared by 3 bases and J by 4 bases, with 20 bases between. CDR3 size: 17 residues. Per the germline V gene, CDR1 is ENHRY and CDR2 is SYGVKD. The CDR3 DNA follows: TGTGCCATCAGTGATACCGGGAGTGGTCTTCAAGCAGATACGCAGTATTTT. This gives the protein CAISDTGSGLQADTQYF.

The rearrangement links TRBV4-3 to TRBJ1-1; D is uncertain. The germline gives CDR1 LGHNA, CDR2 YSLEER. The germline V and J ends were trimmed by 0 bases and 8 bases, with 13 bases remaining between them. CDR3 length: 14 residues. CDR3 DNA sequence: TGCGCCAGCAGCCAAGACCCTCGGAGGCACGAAGCTTTCTTT. Encoded protein: CASSQDPRRHEAFF.

The CDR3 sequence is CATSQSSGRFYNEQFF. The CDR3 DNA is TGTGCCACCAGCCAATCTAGCGGCCGTTTCTACAATGAGCAGTTCTTC. This chain uses TRBV15 with TRBJ2-1; 7 bases line up with TRBD2. J was trimmed by 3 bases and V by 5 bases; bases with no gene match: 10. This CDR3 comprises 16 residues. Per the germline V gene, CDR1 is LNHNV and CDR2 is YYDKDF (reference sequence).

This clone is a singleton in its sample. The gene calls are TRBV6-4 and TRBJ1-5; D possibly corresponds to TRBD1 (6 bases). The V gene lost 6 bases and the J gene lost 2 bases, with 14 bases spanning the gap. Looked up from germline, CDR1 is MRHNA and CDR2 is SNTAGT. This CDR3 is 15 amino acids long. CDR3 sequence (DNA): TGTGCCAGCAGAAAGGACAGTTACGGCAATCAGCCCCAGCATTTT. Protein sequence: CASRKDSYGNQPQHF.

V usage is TRBV7-8 and J usage is TRBJ2-5; no clear D. Per the germline V gene, CDR1 is SGHVS and CDR2 is FQNEAQ. The CDR3 is made up of 14 amino acids. V dropped 1 base and J dropped 7 bases, with 13 bases sitting between them. CDR3 nucleotides: TGTGCCAGCAGCTTAGTTTCGGTTGGTGGGACCCAGTACTTC. Residues: CASSLVSVGGTQYF.